The 20 T cell receptor beta chains listed next were all sequenced from one sample in a study of T cell clonality in common variable immunodeficiency. General study results and limits: Common variable immunodeficiency TCR beta sequences reportedly had fewer deletions and N-nucleotide insertions.

Using immunoSEQ multiplex PCR, the repertoire was profiled, and TCRdb retains in-frame clones only, with some absent. The profile covers 25,000 to 30,000 clones, none occurring a single time. What these receptors recognize is not known. Sequenced: peripheral blood mononuclear cells. All receptors come from a human donor with common variable immunodeficiency.

Ten or more counts support this clone. With the read ending 3 residues before the CDR3 end, the germline J gene is used to fill in that end. The gene calls are TRBV7-2 and TRBJ2-3; 12 positions agree with TRBD2. The germline gives CDR1 SGHTA, CDR2 FQGNSA. Trimming at V came to 3 bases and at J to 6 bases, leaving 4 bases not matched to a gene. The CDR3 covers 15 residues. CDR3 DNA (partial): TGTGCCAGCAGCTTCCTAGCGGGGGGGATTGATACG. It specifies CASSFLAGGIDT. The CDR3 in full is CASSFLAGGIDTQYF.

Only a few counts were recorded for this clone. The CDR3 bases that were read are TGCGCCAGCAGCTGGGCCGAGGACACTGAA. It encodes CASSWAEDTE. The whole CDR3 region reads CASSWAEDTEAFF. The rearrangement links TRBV5-1 to TRBJ1-1; unclear D gene. The read gets to within 3 residues of the CDR3 end, and the germline J gene fills in the rest. Germline CDR1 reads SGHRS; CDR2 reads YFSETQ. The CDR3 spans 13 residues. Trimming removed 3 bases at V and 3 bases at J, with 9 bases between.

For this clone: The observed sequence ends 3 residues before the CDR3 terminus, with the missing tail filled in from the germline J gene. This chain joins TRBV2 and TRBJ1-2, with D tentatively TRBD1 (5 bases). V shed 6 bases and J shed 5 bases, with 10 bases lying between them. The CDR3 covers 12 residues. Germline-derived CDR1 and CDR2 are SNHLY and FYNNEI. The DNA read from the CDR3 is TGTGCCAGCAGACAGGTCCTATATGGC. It translates to CASRQVLYG. The entire CDR3 sequence reads CASRQVLYGYTF.

This clone was counted ten times or more. The DNA read from the CDR3 is TGTGCCAGCACTCCCGGGGGACTTCTGAACACTGAA. The encoded protein is CASTPGGLLNTE. The whole CDR3 protein reads CASTPGGLLNTEAFF. The chain joins TRBV28 to TRBJ1-1; a weak D match, TRBD1 (5 bases). The read finishes 3 residues shy of the CDR3 end, and the germline J gene is used to complete it. The ends were cut back, 7 bases at V and 0 bases at J, with 15 bases in the middle. The CDR3 is 15 residues long. Germline V gene sequence: CDR1 MDHEN, CDR2 SYDVKM.

This clone came up many times. The read halts 3 residues ahead of the CDR3 end, with the missing end drawn from the germline J gene. The chain employs TRBV19 and TRBJ2-5; D is undetermined. The CDR3 is 16 amino acids. Looked up from germline, CDR1 is LNHDA and CDR2 is SQIVND (reference sequence). Trimming cost V 1 base and J 2 bases, with 14 bases left between them. The CDR3 here is CASSIAGRATQETQYF. The CDR3 DNA, read in part, is TGTGCCAGTAGTATAGCAGGCAGAGCCACACAAGAGACC.

Comments on this clone: The CDR3 is cut off 3 residues early in the read; its end comes from the germline J gene. The gene calls are TRBV20-1 and TRBJ2-1, with no clear D. V dropped 0 bases and J dropped 5 bases, with 14 bases sitting between them. Germline assignment: CDR1 DFQATT and CDR2 SNEGSKA (reference sequence). This CDR3 is 15 amino acids long. This CDR3 reads CSARDRTVADNEQFF. The CDR3 bases that were read are TGCAGTGCTAGAGATCGTACAGTTGCAGACAATGAG.

This clone was detected ten times or more. Read data end 3 residues before the CDR3 end; the end is taken from the germline J gene. The rearrangement joins TRBV10-3 to TRBJ1-1; 7 bases line up with TRBD1. V lost 4 bases and J lost 2; bases outside the gene matches: 4. CDR3 size: 14 residues. CDR1 and CDR2 from the germline V gene are ENHRY and SYGVKD. CDR3 DNA (partial): TGTGCCATCAGTGTCGGGACAGTTAACACTGAA. Translating it yields CAISVGTVNTE. The entire CDR3 protein is CAISVGTVNTEAFF.

Note on this clone: The CDR3 goes on 3 residues after the read ends, and that part is filled in from the germline J gene. The chain combines TRBV7-9 with TRBJ1-2; 9 nucleotides line up with TRBD1. CDR1 and CDR2 (germline): SEHNR, FQNEAQ (reference sequence). V dropped 3 bases and J dropped 7; count of bases not matched to a gene: 9. The CDR3 has 15 residues. The CDR3 loop reads CASSLGSDRGFGYTF. The CDR3 DNA, read in part, is TGTGCCAGCAGCTTGGGAAGCGACAGGGGGTTTGGC.

This clone has more than one count but fewer than ten. The covered CDR3 bases are TGTGCCTGGAGTCCAAGTAGCTCTGGGGCCAACGTC. Its translation is CAWSPSSSGANV. The entire CDR3 sequence reads CAWSPSSSGANVLTF. This sequence joins TRBV30 and TRBJ2-6; D remains ambiguous. Coverage ceases 3 residues before the CDR3 finishes, and the germline J gene fills in the end. Trimming removed 2 bases from V and 0 bases from J, with 8 bases in between. The CDR3 is 15 residues long. Germline V CDR1 and CDR2: GTSNPN, SVGIG (reference sequence).

This clone was seen more than once but under ten times. The read falls 3 residues short of the CDR3 end, and the missing part is taken from the germline J gene. V usage is TRBV6-2 or TRBV6-3 and J usage is TRBJ2-7; 9 bases are a match to TRBD1. Germline CDR1 is MNHEY and CDR2 is SVGEGT. V lost 6 bases to trimming and J lost 0 bases; unmatched junction nucleotides: 3. This CDR3 comprises 14 residues. CDR3 DNA (partial): TGTGCCAGCAGGACAGGGGGGGCCTCCTACGAG. Translated: CASRTGGASYE. The whole CDR3 sequence reads CASRTGGASYEQYF.

This clone occurred a few times. The observed sequence ends 3 residues before the CDR3 terminus, with the missing tail filled in from the germline J gene. The rearrangement joins TRBV7-3 to TRBJ1-2, with unresolved D. CDR1 is SGHTA and CDR2 is FQGTGA in the germline V gene. The V end was cut by 3 bases, the J end by 4 bases, with 18 bases between. This CDR3 has 16 amino acids. Incomplete CDR3 DNA: TGTGCCAGCAGCTTCCATCAAGGCTCCCGCCGCTATGGC. As protein: CASSFHQGSRRYG. The full CDR3 sequence reads CASSFHQGSRRYGYTF.

Of note for this clone: With the read ending 3 residues before the CDR3 end, the germline J gene is used to fill in that end. V is TRBV6-2 or TRBV6-3 and J is TRBJ2-3; D is undetermined. The CDR3 is 16 amino acids. V lost 0 bases and J 1 base, leaving 11 bases between the germline ends. Germline values: CDR1 MNHEY, CDR2 SVGEGT. This CDR3 reads CASSYSPPRRTDTQYF. The sequenced CDR3 bases are TGTGCCAGCAGTTACTCGCCCCCGCGTCGCACAGATACG.

This clone was seen only a few times. The read ends 3 residues shy of where the CDR3 ends; the end is completed using the germline J gene. The chain has TRBV7-2 and TRBJ1-1, with 8 nucleotides matching TRBD1. CDR1 is SGHTA, CDR2 FQGNSA, per germline. The CDR3 is 14 residues long. With V trimmed by 5 bases and J by 1 base, 3 bases remained unmatched. CDR3 DNA, as far as it was read: TGTGCCAGCAGCCAAGGGACAGGGAACACTGAA. Translating it yields CASSQGTGNTE. The whole CDR3 protein is CASSQGTGNTEAFF. Based on the CDR3 plus reference TRBV7-2 and TRBJ1-1, the full variable domain is GAGVSQSPSNKVTEKGKDVELRCDPISGHTALYWYRQSLGQGLEFLIYFQGNSAPDKSGLPSDRFSAERTGGSVSTLTIQRTQQEDSAVYLCASSQGTGNTEAFFGQGTRLTVV.

This clone was counted a few times. The missing CDR3 end, 3 residues past where the read stops, is filled in from the germline J gene. The chain combines TRBV7-9 with TRBJ2-7, with D maybe TRBD2 (5 bases). The CDR3 runs to 15 residues. Germline CDR1 and CDR2: SEHNR and FQNEAQ (reference sequence). The germline V and J ends were trimmed by 4 bases and 5 bases, with 18 bases remaining between them. The sequenced CDR3 bases are TGTGCCAGCAGCTCCCGACGGGGAAATGTCGACGAG. Translation gives CASSSRRGNVDE. The entire CDR3 reads CASSSRRGNVDEQYF.

This clone has a handful of counts. The read gets to within 3 residues of the CDR3 end, and the germline J gene fills in the rest. The chain uses TRBV2 and TRBJ2-2, with D perhaps matching TRBD1 (6 bases). This CDR3 comprises 14 residues. Per the germline V gene, CDR1 is SNHLY and CDR2 is FYNNEI. With 6 bases removed from V and 1 base from J, the gap between germline ends came to 9 bases. The CDR3 spells CASSWTVNTGELFF. Incomplete CDR3 DNA: TGTGCCAGCAGCTGGACAGTGAACACCGGGGAG.

This clone showed up just a few times. The sequenced fragment ends 3 residues before the CDR3 boundary, so the rest is inferred from the germline J gene. The V call is TRBV19, the J call TRBJ2-4; D might be TRBD1 (5 bases). The CDR3 length is 14 residues. Germline V CDR1 and CDR2: LNHDA, SQIVND (reference sequence). V lost 5 bases, J lost 9 bases, and 17 bases lay in between. The CDR3 sequence: CASSPRTRVGIQYF. The DNA read from the CDR3 is TGTGCCAGTAGTCCCCGGACCAGGGTAGGCATT. Based on the CDR3 plus reference TRBV19 and TRBJ2-4, the full variable domain is DGGITQSPKYLFRKEGQNVTLSCEQNLNHDAMYWYRQDPGQGLRLIYYSQIVNDFQKGDIAEGYSVSREKKESFPLTVTSAQKNPTAFYLCASSPRTRVGIQYFGAGTRLSVL.

This clone was seen ten or more times. CDR3 bases read: TGTGCCAGTAGTATAGAGACAGGGGCGAATTCACCC. This translates into CASSIETGANSP. The whole CDR3 reads CASSIETGANSPLHF. The chain has TRBV19 and TRBJ1-6; 8 bases are shared with TRBD1. The sequenced fragment ends 3 residues before the CDR3 boundary, so the rest is inferred from the germline J gene. Germline-derived CDR1 and CDR2 are LNHDA and SQIVND (reference sequence). This CDR3 has 15 amino acids. With V trimmed by 0 bases and J by 7 bases, 2 bases remained unmatched.

Concerning this clone: The read finishes 3 residues shy of the CDR3 end, and the germline J gene is used to complete it. The rearrangement uses TRBV18 and TRBJ2-2; possibly TRBD1 for D (6 bases). The CDR3 runs to 16 residues. CDR1 is KGHSH and CDR2 is LQKENI in the germline V gene. The V and J ends lost 4 bases and 2 bases respectively, with 14 bases between them. The CDR3 here is CASSQGTNINTGELFF. The covered CDR3 bases are TGTGCCAGCTCACAAGGGACAAATATTAACACCGGGGAG.

Comment on this clone: The read finishes 3 residues shy of the CDR3 end, and the germline J gene is used to complete it. The chain uses TRBV30 and TRBJ1-1; possible D gene TRBD1, 6 bases. The germline V gene encodes CDR1 GTSNPN and CDR2 SVGIG (reference sequence). Trimming removed 5 bases from V and 0 bases from J, with 7 bases in between. This CDR3 contains 12 residues. CDR3 DNA, as far as it was read: TGTGCCTGGGGACAGCTGAACACTGAA. It encodes CAWGQLNTE. The whole CDR3 protein reads CAWGQLNTEAFF. Using reference TRBV30 and TRBJ1-1 for the parts outside the CDR3, the full variable domain is SQTIHQWPATLVQPVGSPLSLECTVEGTSNPNLYWYRQAAGRGLQLLFYSVGIGQISSEVPQNLSASRPQDRQFILSSKKLLLSDSGFYLCAWGQLNTEAFFGQGTRLTVV.

This clone was observed at least ten times. The read ends 3 residues shy of where the CDR3 ends; the end is completed using the germline J gene. This chain joins TRBV19 and TRBJ1-1; no firm D call. CDR1 and CDR2 from the germline V gene are LNHDA and SQIVND (reference sequence). The CDR3 extends over 11 amino acids. With 6 bases removed from V and 6 bases from J, the gap between germline ends came to 8 bases. Here the CDR3 reads CASSAGSEAFF. The part of the CDR3 DNA that was read is TGTGCCAGTAGCGCCGGGTCTGAA.